The 32 T cell receptor beta chains in this list originate from one sample, sequenced in a study of naive and memory T cell subsets. The study's findings and limits: A few larger clonotypes appeared in naive repertoires, especially CD8, possibly memory cells re-expressing CD45RA.

Both TRBC1 and TRBC2 were covered by a beta constant-region primer of two equimolar oligonucleotides. Four rounds of PCR amplified the ligated cDNA using nested alpha and beta constant-region primers plus SP2. TCRdb fed the UMI-ligation and nested PCR reads into MiXCR, producing one record per CDR3 protein. The sample holds roughly 150,000 distinct CDR3 sequences, 15% to 20% seen once. The antigens for these receptors are not known. The specimen was naive CD8+ T cells from blood. These receptors originate from a human donor in good health.

The rearrangement links TRBV25-1 to TRBJ2-6; D is undetermined. The CDR3 length is 20 residues. Germline V gene lookup returns CDR1 MGHDK and CDR2 SYGVNS. Trimming cost V 0 bases and J 0 bases, with 18 bases left between them. The CDR3 bases are TGTGCCAGCAGTGAATATTTCTTCTCGGCGGATGACTCTGGGGCCAACGTCCTGACTTTC. Translating it yields CASSEYFFSADDSGANVLTF.

Only a few counts were recorded for this clonotype. The rearrangement joins TRBV20-1 to TRBJ2-5; 7 bases agree with TRBD2. The junction had 5 bases not matched to a gene; V was cut back by 0 bases and J by 4 bases. The CDR3 spans 14 residues. Germline V gene lookup returns CDR1 DFQATT and CDR2 SNEGSKA (reference sequence). The chain's CDR3 is CSARERREGETQYF. The CDR3 bases are TGCAGTGCTAGAGAGCGCAGGGAGGGAGAGACCCAGTACTTC.

This clonotype was counted only a few times. With a much larger clone just one base away, this may be a read error. This chain connects TRBV11-2 to TRBJ1-1; D not certain. Trimming cost V 2 bases and J 1 base, with 2 bases left between them. Germline CDR1 SGHAT, CDR2 FQNNGV. CDR3 length: 12 residues. CDR3 in DNA: TGTGCCAGCAGCTTACCGAACACTGAAGCTTTCTTT. This codes for CASSLPNTEAFF.

This clonotype was picked up a small number of times. The V gene is TRBV29-1, the J gene TRBJ1-2, with D perhaps TRBD1 (6 bases). V was cut by 7 bases and J by 6 bases, with 15 bases left in between. Germline V gives CDR1 SQVTM, CDR2 ANQGSEA. The CDR3 covers 12 residues. The CDR3 nucleotides read TGCAGCGCCCCTGGTGGGGGCGATGGCTACACCTTC. It encodes CSAPGGGDGYTF.

Only a few counts were recorded for this clonotype. This chain links TRBV27 with TRBJ2-7, with D perhaps TRBD1 (6 bases). The CDR3 totals 13 residues. Germline CDR1 MNHEY, CDR2 SMNVEV (reference sequence). Between the trimmed V and J ends, which lost 8 bases and 3 bases, there was a span of 14 bases. The DNA for the CDR3 is TGTGCCAGCGCCCCAGGGGCTAGCTACGAGCAGTACTTC. Its protein product is CASAPGASYEQYF.

The CDR3 coding sequence is TGTGCCAGCACCGATGGACAGGGGTTACGAGAGACCCAGTACTTC. This sequence encodes CASTDGQGLRETQYF. This chain uses TRBV6-5 with TRBJ2-5, with 9 bases fitting TRBD1. This CDR3 is 15 amino acids long. Trimming at V came to 7 bases and at J to 4 bases, leaving 10 bases not matched to a gene. Germline CDR1 MNHEY, CDR2 SVGAGI.

This clonotype was recorded once. V gene TRBV7-9 combines with J gene TRBJ2-7; possible D gene TRBD1, 5 bases. The CDR3 extends over 15 amino acids. Trimming stripped 3 bases from V and 3 bases from J, with 15 bases between. Germline loops: CDR1 SEHNR, CDR2 FQNEAQ (reference sequence). The CDR3 DNA follows: TGTGCCAGCAGCTTGGAGTTAGGGCAGGGCTACGAGCAGTACTTC. Encoded protein: CASSLELGQGYEQYF.

J is TRBJ1-1 and V is TRBV5-1; TRBD1 matches at 8 bases. The junction had 8 bases not matched to a gene; V was cut back by 4 bases and J by 0 bases. CDR3 size: 16 residues. The germline V gene has CDR1 SGHRS and CDR2 YFSETQ. In DNA form, the CDR3 reads TGCGCCAGCAGCCTAGGACAGGGCAAAATGAACACTGAAGCTTTCTTT. It specifies CASSLGQGKMNTEAFF.

At least ten counts were recorded for this clonotype. The chain joins TRBV4-3 to TRBJ2-1; 7 positions match TRBD1. The ends lost 1 base at V and 3 bases at J; junction bases unmatched: 6. CDR3 size: 16 residues. Germline values: CDR1 LGHNA, CDR2 YSLEER. The CDR3 is CASSQGTGDLYNEQFF. The CDR3, as DNA: TGCGCCAGCAGCCAAGGGACAGGAGACCTCTACAATGAGCAGTTCTTC.

V and J are TRBV28 and TRBJ2-7; 8 nucleotides match TRBD1. Looked up from germline, CDR1 is MDHEN and CDR2 is SYDVKM. The CDR3 has 13 residues. Trimming removed 4 bases from V and 5 bases from J; junction bases left unmatched: 4. The CDR3 loop reads CASSSYRGDEQYF. The DNA for the CDR3 is TGTGCCAGCAGTTCATACAGGGGGGACGAGCAGTACTTC.

This chain uses TRBV5-1 with TRBJ2-5; 9 bases agree with TRBD1. CDR3 length equals 17 residues. The V and J ends lost 4 bases and 5 bases, in that order; junction bases with no gene match: 15. CDR1 and CDR2 from the germline V gene are SGHRS and YFSETQ. The CDR3 sequence is CASSTLQGAAVGETQYF. The CDR3 DNA reads as TGCGCCAGCAGCACCTTACAGGGGGCCGCCGTTGGGGAGACCCAGTACTTC.

This clonotype has just a few counts. The rearrangement joins TRBV6-5 to TRBJ2-1; unclear D gene. The CDR3 totals 13 residues. Trimming took 4 bases from V and 6 from J, leaving 10 bases between them. Germline V gene lookup returns CDR1 MNHEY and CDR2 SVGAGI. This chain's CDR3 is CASSFASSNEQFF. As DNA, the CDR3 is TGTGCCAGCAGTTTCGCTAGTAGCAATGAGCAGTTCTTC.

The rearrangement joins TRBV6-5 to TRBJ1-1, with D possibly being TRBD1 (6 bases). CDR3 length: 16 residues. V was trimmed by 2 bases and J by 4 bases, leaving 17 bases between them. In germline, CDR1 is MNHEY, CDR2 SVGAGI. The CDR3 region is CASSYEGGQMGTEAFF. CDR3 in DNA: TGTGCCAGCAGTTACGAAGGGGGTCAAATGGGCACTGAAGCTTTCTTT.

This clonotype appeared many times. The chain is built from TRBV20-1 and TRBJ1-3; D is ambiguous. Trimming shortened V by 0 bases and J by 7 bases, and 10 bases separated the two germline ends. CDR3 length: 13 residues. Looked up from germline, CDR1 is DFQATT and CDR2 is SNEGSKA (reference sequence). CDR3 sequence: CSARDFGGNTIYF. CDR3 coding DNA: TGCAGTGCTAGAGATTTCGGCGGTAACACCATATATTTT.

This clonotype was seen a few times. This rearrangement joins TRBV20-1 to TRBJ2-1; TRBD1 matches 8 bases. After removal of 3 bases from V and 8 bases from J, the junction contained 18 bases not matched to a gene. Germline V gene lookup returns CDR1 DFQATT and CDR2 SNEGSKA (reference sequence). This CDR3 is built from 17 residues. In nucleotides, the CDR3 is TGCAGTGCTAGCGTGTCCCCCCCGGACAGGGTCAGCGATGAGCAGTTCTTC. Protein sequence: CSASVSPPDRVSDEQFF.

This clonotype was counted between two and nine times. The chain combines TRBV27 with TRBJ2-1; tentatively, D is TRBD1 or TRBD2 (5 bases each). This CDR3 has 15 residues. CDR1 is MNHEY, CDR2 SMNVEV, per germline (reference sequence). Deletions cut 6 bases from V and 4 bases from J, with 16 bases between. The CDR3, as DNA: TGTGCCAGCAGGCCAGGGAGTTTACGATACAATGAGCAGTTCTTC. Amino acids: CASRPGSLRYNEQFF.

The chain couples TRBV6-5 to TRBJ1-1; no definite D call. CDR1 and CDR2 (germline): MNHEY, SVGAGI. This CDR3 spans 12 amino acids. V was clipped by 6 bases and J by 1 base, with 6 bases between them. The CDR3 reads CASRPGNTEAFF. The CDR3, as DNA: TGTGCCAGCAGACCCGGGAACACTGAAGCTTTCTTT.

The J gene is TRBJ1-5, the V gene TRBV25-1; D remains ambiguous. CDR1 MGHDK and CDR2 SYGVNS come from the germline V gene. The CDR3 extends over 12 amino acids. Trimming took 2 bases from V and 8 from J, leaving 7 bases between them. The CDR3 region has the DNA TGTGCCAGCAGTGAAGGTAGCAAGCCCCAGCATTTT. Protein product: CASSEGSKPQHF.

This sequence joins TRBV7-9 and TRBJ2-1; TRBD2 matches 10 bases. This CDR3 comprises 19 residues. Germline loops: CDR1 SEHNR, CDR2 FQNEAQ (reference sequence). The trim removed 3 bases at V and 1 base at J, leaving 12 bases unmatched. CDR3 bases: TGTGCCAGCAGCTTTGGGGGGCTAGCGGGAGTGACGTCCTACAATGAGCAGTTCTTC. As protein: CASSFGGLAGVTSYNEQFF. The variable domain in full, completed from reference TRBV7-9 and TRBJ2-1, reads DTGVSQNPRHKITKRGQNVTFRCDPISEHNRLYWYRQTLGQGPEFLTYFQNEAQLEKSRLLSDRFSAERPKGSFSTLEIQRTEQGDSAMYLCASSFGGLAGVTSYNEQFFGPGTRLTVL.

Here the CDR3 DNA reads TGCGCCAGCAGCCAAGGGGGATCACCCCTCCACTTT. It specifies CASSQGGSPLHF. This chain joins TRBV4-3 and TRBJ1-6; the D is unclear. V was cut by 1 base and J by 10 bases, with 5 bases left in between. Germline values: CDR1 LGHNA, CDR2 YSLEER. The CDR3 has 12 amino acids.

This rearrangement joins TRBV7-9 to TRBJ1-1; no reliable D call. The CDR3 extends over 12 amino acids. Per the germline V gene, CDR1 is SEHNR and CDR2 is FQNEAQ (reference sequence). V was pared by 5 bases and J by 8 bases, with 12 bases between. For the CDR3, the DNA is TGTGCCAGCAGCCTAGACAAAGCCGAAGCTTTCTTT. Its translation: CASSLDKAEAFF. Filled out from reference TRBV7-9 and TRBJ1-1, the complete variable domain reads DTGVSQNPRHKITKRGQNVTFRCDPISEHNRLYWYRQTLGQGPEFLTYFQNEAQLEKSRLLSDRFSAERPKGSFSTLEIQRTEQGDSAMYLCASSLDKAEAFFGQGTRLTVV.

The sample holds a few counts of this clonotype. This chain links TRBV15 with TRBJ2-2, with D tentatively TRBD1 (6 bases). CDR1 and CDR2 from the germline V gene are LNHNV and YYDKDF (reference sequence). The CDR3 extends over 16 amino acids. Trimming shortened V by 1 base and J by 0 bases, and 9 bases separated the two germline ends. This CDR3 reads CATSRVDSTNTGELFF. The CDR3 DNA reads TGTGCCACCAGCAGAGTGGACAGCACGAACACCGGGGAGCTGTTTTTT.

This clonotype has only a few counts. This sequence joins TRBV13 and TRBJ2-3; 11 nucleotides agree with TRBD2. This CDR3 comprises 16 residues. CDR1 is PRHDT and CDR2 is FYEKMQ in the germline V gene (reference sequence). V was pared by 1 base and J by 4 bases, with 4 bases of the junction left unmatched. The CDR3 nucleotides read TGTGCCAGCAGCTTAGCCGGGACTAGCGGCCCAGATACGCAGTATTTT. Protein: CASSLAGTSGPDTQYF.

The V gene is TRBV28, the J gene TRBJ2-3; D is possibly TRBD1 (6 bases). Germline assignment: CDR1 MDHEN and CDR2 SYDVKM. The CDR3 is 14 amino acids. With 4 bases removed from V and 2 bases from J, the gap between germline ends came to 10 bases. CDR3 sequence (DNA): TGTGCCAGCAGTTCCGGGACACCCACAGATACGCAGTATTTT. It codes for CASSSGTPTDTQYF. Full variable domain (remainder filled in from reference TRBV28 and TRBJ2-3): DVKVTQSSRYLVKRTGEKVFLECVQDMDHENMFWYRQDPGLGLRLIYFSYDVKMKEKGDIPEGYSVSREKKERFSLILESASTNQTSMYLCASSSGTPTDTQYFGPGTRLTVL.

This clonotype was detected a few times. The genes are TRBV27 and TRBJ2-7; TRBD1 matches 7 bases. Germline V gives CDR1 MNHEY, CDR2 SMNVEV (reference sequence). CDR3 length: 14 amino acids. With 5 bases clipped from V and 3 bases from J, the junction kept 7 bases outside the gene matches. CDR3 residues: CASSPGTDFYEQYF. Here the CDR3 DNA reads TGTGCCAGCAGTCCAGGGACAGACTTCTACGAGCAGTACTTC.

The rearrangement joins TRBV12-3 or TRBV12-4 to TRBJ2-3; TRBD2 aligns across 9 bases. With V trimmed by 3 bases and J by 1 base, 5 bases remained unmatched. The CDR3 is made up of 16 amino acids. The CDR3 coding sequence is TGTGCCAGCAGTTTTGGTAGCGGGGGCCGCACAGATACGCAGTATTTT. This translates into CASSFGSGGRTDTQYF.

In this sample, this clonotype turned up a few times. The chain is built from TRBV7-8 and TRBJ2-7; TRBD1 is a possible D gene (7 bases). The V end lost 5 bases, the J end lost 4 bases, and 18 bases lay between the germline ends. Per germline, CDR1 SGHVS and CDR2 FQNEAQ. This CDR3 spans 15 amino acids. In nucleotides, the CDR3 is TGTGCCAGCAGCCCAGGGGCGGGGACAGCATACGAGCAGTACTTC. It codes for CASSPGAGTAYEQYF. Looking up the rest from reference TRBV7-8 and TRBJ2-7 gives the full variable domain: GAGVSQSPRYKVAKRGQDVALRCDPISGHVSLFWYQQALGQGPEFLTYFQNEAQLDKSGLPSDRFFAERPEGSVSTLKIQRTQQEDSAVYLCASSPGAGTAYEQYFGPGTRLTVT.

This chain uses TRBV27 with TRBJ1-4; TRBD1 is a possible D gene (6 bases). The CDR3 runs to 15 residues. Trimming took 1 base from V and 6 from J, leaving 12 bases between them. Germline loops: CDR1 MNHEY, CDR2 SMNVEV (reference sequence). In DNA form, the CDR3 reads TGTGCCAGCAGTTTATTAGGGGGGCAGGATGAAAAACTGTTTTTT. Protein product: CASSLLGGQDEKLFF.

The chain employs TRBV12-3 or TRBV12-4 and TRBJ1-2; the D is unclear. There are 14 residues in the CDR3. V was shortened by 6 bases and J by 6 bases, with 17 bases between the two germline ends. CDR3 residues: CASSSAVGGDGYTF. The CDR3 DNA sequence: TGTGCCAGCAGCAGCGCGGTGGGCGGAGATGGCTACACCTTC.

The V gene is TRBV19, the J gene TRBJ2-1; D possibly corresponds to TRBD2 (6 bases). Trimming took 3 bases from V and 6 from J, leaving 9 bases between them. The CDR3 runs to 13 residues. The germline gives CDR1 LNHDA, CDR2 SQIVND (reference sequence). The CDR3 is CASSMGGPNEQFF. CDR3 DNA: TGTGCCAGTAGTATGGGGGGTCCCAATGAGCAGTTCTTC.

This clonotype was observed a handful of times. The chain uses TRBV20-1 and TRBJ2-7, with 11 bases aligning to TRBD2. Trimming at V came to 0 bases and at J to 3 bases, leaving 16 bases not matched to a gene. CDR3 length: 19 residues. CDR1 is DFQATT, CDR2 SNEGSKA, per germline (reference sequence). For the CDR3, the DNA is TGCAGTGCTAGAGAGGGTCGACTTCCCACTAGCGGGAGTTTCTACGAGCAGTACTTC. Amino acid sequence: CSAREGRLPTSGSFYEQYF.

The chain uses TRBV4-1 and TRBJ2-2; no reliable D call. Per the germline V gene, CDR1 is MGHRA and CDR2 is YSYEKL. The CDR3 is 15 residues long. Trimming took 4 bases from V and 0 from J, leaving 9 bases between them. DNA for the CDR3: TGCGCCAGCAGCCCAACTGATACGAACACCGGGGAGCTGTTTTTT. It codes for CASSPTDTNTGELFF.